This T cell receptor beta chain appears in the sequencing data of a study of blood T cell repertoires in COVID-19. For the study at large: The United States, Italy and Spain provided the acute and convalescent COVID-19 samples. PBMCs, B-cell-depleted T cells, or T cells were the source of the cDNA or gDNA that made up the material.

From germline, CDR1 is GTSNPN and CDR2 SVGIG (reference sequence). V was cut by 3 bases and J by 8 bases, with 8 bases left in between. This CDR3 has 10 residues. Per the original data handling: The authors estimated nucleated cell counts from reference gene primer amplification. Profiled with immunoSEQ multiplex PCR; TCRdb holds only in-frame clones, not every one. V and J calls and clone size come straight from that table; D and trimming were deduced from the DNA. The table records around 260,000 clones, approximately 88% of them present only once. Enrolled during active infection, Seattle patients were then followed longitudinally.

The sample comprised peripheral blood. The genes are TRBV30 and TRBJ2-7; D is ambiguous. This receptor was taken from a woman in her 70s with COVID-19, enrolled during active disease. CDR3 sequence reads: CAWSHDKQYF. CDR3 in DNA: TGTGCCTGGAGCCACGACAAGCAGTACTTC.